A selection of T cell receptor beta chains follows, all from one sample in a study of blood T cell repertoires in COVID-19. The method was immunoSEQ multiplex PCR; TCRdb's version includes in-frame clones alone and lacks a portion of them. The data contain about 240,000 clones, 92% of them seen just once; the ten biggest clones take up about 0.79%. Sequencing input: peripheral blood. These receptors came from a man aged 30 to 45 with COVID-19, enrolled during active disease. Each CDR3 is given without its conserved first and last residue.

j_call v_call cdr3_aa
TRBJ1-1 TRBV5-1 ASSLLPGQGLLNTEAF
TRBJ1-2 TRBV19 ATQEGHLGNYGYT
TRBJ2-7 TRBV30 AWDPSGGEQY
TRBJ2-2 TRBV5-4 ASSLYSGGRNTGELF
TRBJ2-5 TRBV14 ASSPWGRGKEETQY
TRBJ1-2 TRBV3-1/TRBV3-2 ASSQDWAANYGYT
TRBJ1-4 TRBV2 ASGRDSPYEKLF
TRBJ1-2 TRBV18 ASSEGGSYGYT
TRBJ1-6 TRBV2 ASSPGQGATPLH
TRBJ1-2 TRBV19 ASSIVNNPYGYT
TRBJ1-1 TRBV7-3 ASSPSVGSTEAF
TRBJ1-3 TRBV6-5 ASSYTMTVGNTIY
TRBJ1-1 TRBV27 ASSFLGPGGNTEAF
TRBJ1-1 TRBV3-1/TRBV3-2 ASSQGGDRVAAEAF
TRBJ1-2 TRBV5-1 ASSLESNTNYGYT
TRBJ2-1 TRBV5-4 ASSSGTSGSYNEQF